This entry describes one T cell receptor beta chain. Symptom resolution, clearance, or two negative PCRs marked donors in Cohort 3 as recovered. Clones were sequenced by immunoSEQ multiplex PCR, and TCRdb holds only the in-frame ones, with some missing. The sample contains over 150,000 clones, 75% to 90% of which appear only once. The source of the sample is a study of blood T cell repertoires in COVID-19. Across the study: Material from acute and convalescent COVID-19 was sourced from the United States, Italy and Spain.

Between the trimmed V and J ends, which lost 5 bases and 9 bases, there was a span of 17 bases. Per germline, CDR1 SEHNR and CDR2 FQNEAQ (reference sequence). The CDR3 is 15 residues long. The receptor was derived from a woman under 40 who had recovered from COVID-19. Sequenced material: PBMCs or T cells enriched from blood (not recorded which). This chain links TRBV7-9 with TRBJ1-6, with unresolved D. The CDR3 sequence is CASSPDTRMSSPLHF. In DNA, the CDR3 is TGTGCCAGCAGCCCCGACACGCGAATGAGTTCACCCCTCCACTTT.